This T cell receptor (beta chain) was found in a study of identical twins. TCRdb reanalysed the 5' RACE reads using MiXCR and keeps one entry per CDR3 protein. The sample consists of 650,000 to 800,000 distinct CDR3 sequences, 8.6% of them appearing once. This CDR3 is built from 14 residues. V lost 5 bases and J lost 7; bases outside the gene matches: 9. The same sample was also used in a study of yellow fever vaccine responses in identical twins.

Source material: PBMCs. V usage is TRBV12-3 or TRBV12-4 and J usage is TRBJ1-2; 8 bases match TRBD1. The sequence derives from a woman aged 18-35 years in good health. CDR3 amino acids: CASSPDRGFSGYTF. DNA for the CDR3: TGTGCCAGCAGTCCCGACAGGGGATTCAGTGGCTACACCTTC.